Listed below are T cell receptor beta chains from one sample, sequenced in a study of human T cells and chemical hapten exposure. A single record per CDR3 protein comes from TCRdb applying MiXCR to the RACE reads. Among over 55,000 distinct CDR3 sequences listed, over 9% were seen once. The input for sequencing was whole blood, taken in connection with sensitization to the hapten diphenylcyclopropenone (DPC). The receptors shown here come from a middle-aged man with alopecia areata. Some clones in this sample may be carry-over from other donors' samples. Each CDR3 is given with its conserved first and last residue. The order of the fields is CDR3 DNA, CDR3 protein, clone size, D gene, V gene, J gene. A D gene is named only where the DNA matches it firmly. Part of the rows lack a size; the others show once, few, many or a class for expanded clones.

CDR3nt: TGTGCCAGCAGCTTATATGGGGCATCTGGCTACACCTTC; CDR3aa: CASSLYGASGYTF; abundance: many; d_gene: .; v_gene: TRBV5-5; j_gene: TRBJ1-2
CDR3nt: TGTGCCAGCAGCTTAGAACCAATGGGCGGGGAGCTGTTTTTT; CDR3aa: CASSLEPMGGELFF; abundance: many; d_gene: .; v_gene: TRBV7-6; j_gene: TRBJ2-2
CDR3nt: TGCAGTGCCGGGAGCGGGAGTTGGTCCTACAATGAGCAGTTCTTC; CDR3aa: CSAGSGSWSYNEQFF; abundance: few; d_gene: TRBD2; v_gene: TRBV20-1; j_gene: TRBJ2-1
CDR3nt: TGTGCCAGCAGCCAAGATGGGACAAGTTACGAGCAGTACTTC; CDR3aa: CASSQDGTSYEQYF; abundance: .; d_gene: .; v_gene: TRBV14; j_gene: TRBJ2-7
CDR3nt: TGTGCCAGCAGGCAGGGCAGGGGGCGCGGTACTGAAGCTTTCTTT; CDR3aa: CASRQGRGRGTEAFF; abundance: .; d_gene: TRBD1; v_gene: TRBV27; j_gene: TRBJ1-1
CDR3nt: TGTGCCAGCAGCTTGGCAACAGGGCCCTACGAGCAGTACTTC; CDR3aa: CASSLATGPYEQYF; abundance: many; d_gene: .; v_gene: TRBV11-2; j_gene: TRBJ2-7
CDR3nt: TGTGCCACCAGTGATTTTGCCACCGGGGAGCTGTTTTTT; CDR3aa: CATSDFATGELFF; abundance: many; d_gene: .; v_gene: TRBV24-1; j_gene: TRBJ2-2
CDR3nt: TGTGCCAGCAGTTCGACAGGGAACACTGAAGCTTTCTTT; CDR3aa: CASSSTGNTEAFF; abundance: .; d_gene: .; v_gene: TRBV12-3/TRBV12-4; j_gene: TRBJ1-1
CDR3nt: TGTGCCACCAGTGATCCTGGGACTAGCGGGAGGCGATTCTCCTACAATGAGCAGTTCTTC; CDR3aa: CATSDPGTSGRRFSYNEQFF; abundance: many; d_gene: TRBD2; v_gene: TRBV24-1; j_gene: TRBJ2-1
CDR3nt: TGTGCCAGCAGCGTGGGACCCGGCTATTCACCCCTCCACTTT; CDR3aa: CASSVGPGYSPLHF; abundance: many; d_gene: .; v_gene: TRBV7-9; j_gene: TRBJ1-6
CDR3nt: TGCAGTGCTAGGAGGCCTTCTCCTAAACGACCTTACTCTGGAAACACCATATATTTT; CDR3aa: CSARRPSPKRPYSGNTIYF; abundance: .; d_gene: .; v_gene: TRBV20-1; j_gene: TRBJ1-3
CDR3nt: TGTGCCAGTACGGGAGTCGACAATGAGCAGTTCTTC; CDR3aa: CASTGVDNEQFF; abundance: few; d_gene: .; v_gene: TRBV19; j_gene: TRBJ2-1
CDR3nt: TGTGCCAGCAGCCGAACGGCGGGGCAGTACAATGAGCAGTTCTTC; CDR3aa: CASSRTAGQYNEQFF; abundance: .; d_gene: .; v_gene: TRBV5-4; j_gene: TRBJ2-1
CDR3nt: TGTGCCAGCAGCGTACGGGACAGGGGGCTGGAGACCCAGTACTTC; CDR3aa: CASSVRDRGLETQYF; abundance: .; d_gene: TRBD1; v_gene: TRBV9; j_gene: TRBJ2-5
CDR3nt: TGTGCCAGCAGCCTCGGGACAGGGCCTGGAAACACCATATATTTT; CDR3aa: CASSLGTGPGNTIYF; abundance: many; d_gene: TRBD1; v_gene: TRBV4-2; j_gene: TRBJ1-3
CDR3nt: TGCAGTGCTAGAGAAGGACTAGCGGGTCCCGAGCAGTACTTC; CDR3aa: CSAREGLAGPEQYF; abundance: few; d_gene: TRBD2; v_gene: TRBV20-1; j_gene: TRBJ2-7
CDR3nt: TGTGCCAGCAGCATCGGGACTAGCGCGGACTCCTACGAGCAGTACTTC; CDR3aa: CASSIGTSADSYEQYF; abundance: few; d_gene: TRBD2; v_gene: TRBV5-4; j_gene: TRBJ2-7
CDR3nt: TGTGCCAGCAGCCCGATTCACAGGGGCTCCACAGATACGCAGTATTTT; CDR3aa: CASSPIHRGSTDTQYF; abundance: few; d_gene: TRBD1; v_gene: TRBV28; j_gene: TRBJ2-3
CDR3nt: TGTGCCAGCTCACCACCGCGGCTAGCGGACCATTACAATGAGCAGTTCTTC; CDR3aa: CASSPPRLADHYNEQFF; abundance: .; d_gene: TRBD2; v_gene: TRBV18; j_gene: TRBJ2-1
CDR3nt: TGTGCCAGCGGGACTTCGCGGACCGGGGAGCTGTTTTTT; CDR3aa: CASGTSRTGELFF; abundance: few; d_gene: .; v_gene: TRBV6-2/TRBV6-3; j_gene: TRBJ2-2
CDR3nt: TGTGCCAGCAGTGCGGGACGGACGAATGAAAAACTGTTTTTT; CDR3aa: CASSAGRTNEKLFF; abundance: many; d_gene: .; v_gene: TRBV2; j_gene: TRBJ1-4
CDR3nt: TGTGCCAGCAGCTTAATGGAGCGGACGAGAGACGAGCAGTACTTC; CDR3aa: CASSLMERTRDEQYF; abundance: .; d_gene: .; v_gene: TRBV7-2; j_gene: TRBJ2-7
CDR3nt: TGTGCCAGCAGGACGGTGAACACTGAAGCTTTCTTT; CDR3aa: CASRTVNTEAFF; abundance: few; d_gene: .; v_gene: TRBV28; j_gene: TRBJ1-1
CDR3nt: TGTGCCAGCAGTTTTCAAGCGGACAGGCGGGATACGCAGTATTTT; CDR3aa: CASSFQADRRDTQYF; abundance: few; d_gene: TRBD1; v_gene: TRBV12-3/TRBV12-4; j_gene: TRBJ2-3
CDR3nt: TGCAGTGCTAGGGGTCGACAGCTATCCTCCTACGAGCAGTACTTC; CDR3aa: CSARGRQLSSYEQYF; abundance: few; d_gene: .; v_gene: TRBV20-1; j_gene: TRBJ2-7
CDR3nt: TGTGCCAGCAGCTTAGATCCCTGGAGCACCGGGGAGCTGTTTTTT; CDR3aa: CASSLDPWSTGELFF; abundance: .; d_gene: .; v_gene: TRBV11-2; j_gene: TRBJ2-2
CDR3nt: TGTGCCATCAGTGAGTACACTGAAGCTTTCTTT; CDR3aa: CAISEYTEAFF; abundance: few; d_gene: .; v_gene: TRBV10-3; j_gene: TRBJ1-1
CDR3nt: TGCAGTGCTACTAGCGGGAGCGGGCGGAATGAGCAGTTCTTC; CDR3aa: CSATSGSGRNEQFF; abundance: few; d_gene: TRBD2; v_gene: TRBV20-1; j_gene: TRBJ2-1
CDR3nt: TGTGCCAGCAGCGTAGCGGGACTGATGAATGAGCAGTTCTTC; CDR3aa: CASSVAGLMNEQFF; abundance: few; d_gene: .; v_gene: TRBV9; j_gene: TRBJ2-1
CDR3nt: TGTGCCAGCACCGACAGACAAATTCTCTACGAGCAGTACTTC; CDR3aa: CASTDRQILYEQYF; abundance: .; d_gene: .; v_gene: TRBV12-3/TRBV12-4; j_gene: TRBJ2-7
CDR3nt: TGTGCCCCCTCAAAGGATCCTCGAAACATTCAGTACTTC; CDR3aa: CAPSKDPRNIQYF; abundance: few; d_gene: .; v_gene: TRBV14; j_gene: TRBJ2-4
CDR3nt: TGTGCCAGTAGAGAACCGGGACTAGCGGGAACTGGAGATACGCAGTATTTT; CDR3aa: CASREPGLAGTGDTQYF; abundance: many; d_gene: TRBD2; v_gene: TRBV19; j_gene: TRBJ2-3
CDR3nt: TGTGCCAGCAGTGAAGCAGGGGGCGCGGTTCAGCCCCAGCATTTT; CDR3aa: CASSEAGGAVQPQHF; abundance: many; d_gene: TRBD1; v_gene: TRBV6-1; j_gene: TRBJ1-5
CDR3nt: TGTGCCAGCAGCCTTCTCAGCTACACTGAAGCTTTCTTT; CDR3aa: CASSLLSYTEAFF; abundance: .; d_gene: .; v_gene: TRBV7-6; j_gene: TRBJ1-1
CDR3nt: TGTGCCAGCAGTCTAAACTATGGCTACACCTTC; CDR3aa: CASSLNYGYTF; abundance: few; d_gene: .; v_gene: TRBV6-1; j_gene: TRBJ1-2
CDR3nt: TGTGCCAGCAGCTTAAACAGCGGGAGTGGTATTGGGGTAAATGAGCAGTTCTTC; CDR3aa: CASSLNSGSGIGVNEQFF; abundance: medium-sized; d_gene: TRBD2; v_gene: TRBV7-3; j_gene: TRBJ2-1
CDR3nt: TGTGCCAGCCCGGGGACAGGGAATAACTATGGCTACACCTTC; CDR3aa: CASPGTGNNYGYTF; abundance: .; d_gene: TRBD1; v_gene: TRBV6-4; j_gene: TRBJ1-2
CDR3nt: TGTGCCAGCAGTTCCCGGACAGGGGGGCTGACAGATACGCAGTATTTT; CDR3aa: CASSSRTGGLTDTQYF; abundance: many; d_gene: TRBD1; v_gene: TRBV6-5; j_gene: TRBJ2-3
CDR3nt: TGTGCCAGCTCACCACAAGACAGGGTTAACTATGGCTACACCTTC; CDR3aa: CASSPQDRVNYGYTF; abundance: many; d_gene: TRBD1; v_gene: TRBV18; j_gene: TRBJ1-2
CDR3nt: TGCGCCAGCAGCCCCGGCCTAGGGAACACCGGGGAGCTGTTTTTT; CDR3aa: CASSPGLGNTGELFF; abundance: many; d_gene: .; v_gene: TRBV5-1; j_gene: TRBJ2-2
CDR3nt: TGTGCCAGCAGTTTATCCCCCCCTTTTCCGCAGTATTTT; CDR3aa: CASSLSPPFPQYF; abundance: .; d_gene: .; v_gene: TRBV28; j_gene: TRBJ2-3
CDR3nt: TGTGCCAGCTCACCGTTTCCCACCTACGAGCAGTACTTC; CDR3aa: CASSPFPTYEQYF; abundance: .; d_gene: .; v_gene: TRBV18; j_gene: TRBJ2-7
CDR3nt: TGTGCCGCCCGGCGGGGGGGGTCCTACAATGAGCAGTTCTTC; CDR3aa: CAARRGGSYNEQFF; abundance: few; d_gene: TRBD2; v_gene: TRBV7-2; j_gene: TRBJ2-1
CDR3nt: TGCGCCAGCAGCTTGGCCCCGGACTTAACCTACGAGCAGTACTTC; CDR3aa: CASSLAPDLTYEQYF; abundance: few; d_gene: .; v_gene: TRBV5-1; j_gene: TRBJ2-7
CDR3nt: TGTGCCAGCAGTTTGACAGGGTCCGGGGAGCTGTTTTTT; CDR3aa: CASSLTGSGELFF; abundance: many; d_gene: TRBD1; v_gene: TRBV6-2/TRBV6-3; j_gene: TRBJ2-2
CDR3nt: TGTGCCAGCAGCCGCGGACGTTCCTTCAATGAGCAGTTCTTC; CDR3aa: CASSRGRSFNEQFF; abundance: .; d_gene: .; v_gene: TRBV3-1; j_gene: TRBJ2-1
CDR3nt: TGTGCCAGCAGGCCCTCGGGTTCAAATGAGCAGTTCTTC; CDR3aa: CASRPSGSNEQFF; abundance: .; d_gene: .; v_gene: TRBV12-3/TRBV12-4; j_gene: TRBJ2-1
CDR3nt: TGTGCCACCAGTGATTCTAGCGTGAGGTACAATGAGCAGTTCTTC; CDR3aa: CATSDSSVRYNEQFF; abundance: .; d_gene: .; v_gene: TRBV24-1; j_gene: TRBJ2-1
CDR3nt: TGTGCCAGCAGTTTCTCTTCAGGGGTTCAGCCCCAGCATTTT; CDR3aa: CASSFSSGVQPQHF; abundance: .; d_gene: .; v_gene: TRBV12-3/TRBV12-4; j_gene: TRBJ1-5
CDR3nt: TGTGCCAGCAGTGAAGCGGGCGCCCTCTCTGGGGCCAACGTCCTGACTTTC; CDR3aa: CASSEAGALSGANVLTF; abundance: many; d_gene: .; v_gene: TRBV2; j_gene: TRBJ2-6